This passage covers 12 T cell receptor beta chains from one sample sequenced in a study of tumor and adjacent non-tumor tissue in lung cancer. The template was RNA from unsorted bulk tissue. A modified ARM-PCR protocol with three rounds of nested PCR amplified TCRbeta. TCRdb reprocessed the multiplex PCR reads via MiXCR and lists one record per CDR3 protein. The top ten hold roughly a quarter of the sample, which has roughly 220,000 distinct CDR3 sequences, 71% seen once. Sequenced input: lung tumor tissue. The source of these receptors is a man in his 60s with non-small cell lung cancer.

The chain links TRBV20-1 to TRBJ2-1, with D possibly TRBD2 on 6 matching bases. Trimming took 4 bases from V and 8 from J, leaving 24 bases between them. The CDR3 totals 16 residues. Germline V CDR1 and CDR2: DFQATT, SNEGSKA (reference sequence). Written as DNA, the CDR3 is TGCAGTGCTACCCCGACTAGTGTGAGGGCCAGAGATGAGCAGTTCTTC. Amino acid sequence: CSATPTSVRARDEQFF.

V gene TRBV6-6 combines with J gene TRBJ1-2, with 8 bases identical to TRBD1. This CDR3 is built from 16 residues. Germline CDR1 is MNHNY and CDR2 is SVGAGI (reference sequence). V lost 2 bases and J lost 1; bases outside the gene matches: 6. The CDR3 here is CASSYPGGQGNYGYTF. In nucleotides, the CDR3 is TGTGCCAGCAGTTACCCAGGAGGACAGGGTAACTATGGCTACACCTTC.

Points on this clonotype: A much larger clone lies a single base off, so this may be a read error. This chain joins TRBV12-3 or TRBV12-4 and TRBJ2-5; no firm D call. Deletions cut 1 base from V and 7 bases from J, with 7 bases between. This CDR3 region has 12 residues. The CDR3 bases are TGTGCCAGCAGTTTAGTGTATGGGACCCAGTACTTC. Its translation is CASSLVYGTQYF.

Concerning this clonotype itself: A much larger clone lies one base from this, so it may be a read error. The V and J genes are TRBV5-4 and TRBJ2-1; tentative D call: TRBD1 (5 bases). Germline V CDR1 and CDR2: SGHNT, YYREEE (reference sequence). V was shortened by 0 bases and J by 9 bases, with 16 bases between the two germline ends. The CDR3 covers 15 residues. DNA of the CDR3: TGTGCCAGCAGCTTGGAGTCCCGGCGAGACAGTGAGCAGTTCTTC. Protein: CASSLESRRDSEQFF.

This clonotype has only one observation. The chain recombines TRBV11-3 with TRBJ1-2; 7 bases line up with TRBD1. This CDR3 contains 14 residues. Trimming at V came to 8 bases and at J to 10 bases, leaving 16 bases not matched to a gene. Germline V gene data show CDR1 as SGHNT and CDR2 as YENEEA. CDR3 nucleotide sequence: TGTGCCAGCGGCGCCCGACAGGGTTTCAATGACTACACCTTC. Residues: CASGARQGFNDYTF.

The chain couples TRBV28 to TRBJ2-4; 9 bases map to TRBD1. In germline, CDR1 is MDHEN, CDR2 SYDVKM. V gave up 4 bases and J gave up 8 bases; unmatched junction bases: 3. The CDR3 extends over 13 amino acids. The CDR3 loop is CASSSGQGHIQYF. The CDR3 DNA sequence: TGTGCCAGCAGTTCCGGACAGGGGCACATTCAGTACTTC.

With regard to this clonotype: One end of the junction fails to match germline, which may point to a read error. The J gene is TRBJ2-1, the V gene TRBV11-3; 11 nucleotides agree with TRBD1. This CDR3 contains 15 residues. Germline V gene data show CDR1 as SGHNT and CDR2 as YENEEA. The CDR3 DNA reads as TGTGCCAGCAGCTTGTTTGGACAGGGGGCCAATGGGCAGTTCTTC. Translated: CASSLFGQGANGQFF.

Comment on this clonotype: This may come from a read error, since a much larger clone is one base off. This chain links TRBV20-1 with TRBJ2-3; a weak D match, TRBD2 (5 bases). The germline gives CDR1 DFQATT, CDR2 SNEGSKA (reference sequence). CDR3 length: 16 amino acids. The V and J ends lost 4 bases and 6 bases respectively, with 23 bases between them. CDR3 sequence (DNA): TGCAGTGCTACTCCCGGGATTAGCGACCCCCGGGATACGCAGTATTTT. The encoded protein is CSATPGISDPRDTQYF.

A word on this clonotype: This may be a read error, as it is one base from a much larger clone. J is TRBJ1-5 and V is TRBV12-3 or TRBV12-4; TRBD1 agrees at 7 bases. The CDR3 has 13 amino acids. CDR3 nucleotide sequence: TGTGTCAGCAGTTTCCAGGGGGATCAGCCCCAGCATTTT. Its translation: CVSSFQGDQPQHF.

This sequence joins TRBV6-6 and TRBJ1-2; no definite D call. The V gene lost 5 bases and the J gene lost 3 bases, with 22 bases spanning the gap. Germline V CDR1 and CDR2: MNHNY, SVGAGI (reference sequence). The CDR3 runs 17 residues. The CDR3 is CASSPAGPGGFDYGYTF. The CDR3 nucleotides are TGTGCCAGCAGTCCAGCAGGCCCTGGTGGCTTTGACTATGGCTACACCTTC.

This clonotype was detected ten times or more. V usage is TRBV4-2 and J usage is TRBJ2-7, with TRBD2 identical over 13 bases. CDR3 length equals 16 residues. In germline, CDR1 is LGHNA, CDR2 YNFKEQ. V shed 3 bases and J 5 bases; nucleotides not matched to a gene: 7. The chain's CDR3 is CASSQMTSGRFNEQYF. CDR3 sequence (DNA): TGTGCCAGCAGCCAGATGACTAGCGGGAGGTTCAACGAGCAGTACTTC.

V and J are TRBV6-5 and TRBJ1-2; weak D call: TRBD1 (5 bases). The CDR3 length is 16 residues. Germline-derived CDR1 and CDR2 are MNHEY and SVGAGI. V was trimmed by 4 bases and J by 4 bases, leaving 19 bases between them. CDR3 region: CASSCTLGSGSYGYTF. The CDR3 DNA sequence: TGTGCCAGCAGTTGCACCCTCGGTTCAGGGTCCTATGGCTACACCTTC.